A selection of T cell receptor beta chains follows, all from one sample in a study of blood T cell repertoires in COVID-19. Sequencing used immunoSEQ multiplex PCR; TCRdb keeps in-frame clones, though not all of them. The data hold hundreds of thousands of clones, with approximately 83% observed a single time. The sequencing sample was made of PBMCs or T cells enriched from blood (not recorded which). These receptors originate from a woman in her thirties or forties with acute COVID-19. CDR3s include the opening cysteine and the closing phenylalanine or tryptophan. D genes are given only for firm matches. Only some rows state a clone size, as once, few, many or a class for expanded clones.

v_call	d_call	j_call	clone_size	cdr3_nt	cdr3_aa
TRBV19	TRBD2	TRBJ2-1	.	TGTGCCAGTAGTAAAACTAGCGGGAGGGCCCTATCCTACAATGAGCAGTTCTTC	CASSKTSGRALSYNEQFF
TRBV6-1	.	TRBJ1-5	.	TGTGCCAGCAGTGAAGTAGCCAGTAGCAATCAGCCCCAGCATTTT	CASSEVASSNQPQHF
TRBV28	.	TRBJ2-7	.	TGTGCCAGCAGTCAGACCTACGAGCAGTACTTC	CASSQTYEQYF
TRBV10-3	TRBD1	TRBJ1-2	once	TGTGCCATTCACGACAGGGGCAACTATGGCTACACCTTC	CAIHDRGNYGYTF
TRBV19	.	TRBJ2-5	.	TGTGCCAGTGGGGGAGCGGGCGAGACCCAGTACTTC	CASGGAGETQYF
TRBV2	TRBD2	TRBJ2-7	.	TGTGCCAGCAGGGGCGGGATAGCGGGGTTCTTCGAGCAGTACTTC	CASRGGIAGFFEQYF
TRBV28	TRBD2	TRBJ2-7	.	TGTGCCAGCAGTACCGGAAGGCCTAGCGGGAGCTACGAGCAGTACTTC	CASSTGRPSGSYEQYF
TRBV7-6	.	TRBJ1-3	.	TGTGCCAGCAGCTTAGGGTCGGGCTCTGGAAACACCATATATTTT	CASSLGSGSGNTIYF
TRBV29-1	.	TRBJ2-7	.	TGCAGCGTCGCGGCCCCGGAGGGCGAGCAGTACTTC	CSVAAPEGEQYF
TRBV6-4	TRBD2	TRBJ2-1	.	TGTGCCAGCAGTGAGACTAGCGGGAGCTACAATGAGCAGTTCTTC	CASSETSGSYNEQFF
TRBV10-1	TRBD2	TRBJ2-1	.	TGCGCCAGCAGTGAGAGCGGGAAAATATACAATGAGCAGTTCTTC	CASSESGKIYNEQFF
TRBV14	TRBD1	TRBJ2-3	.	TGTGCCAGCAGCCAAGGTCTCGGGATGAGTGACAGGGGCACAGATACGCAGTATTTT	CASSQGLGMSDRGTDTQYF
TRBV12-5	.	TRBJ1-3	few	TGTGCTAGTGGTTTGGAACCCCTAAGGTGGCGGGACACCATATATTTT	CASGLEPLRWRDTIYF
TRBV2	.	TRBJ2-6	.	TGTGCCAGCACCGCTGACAGGAGCTCTGGGGCCAACGTCCTGACTTTC	CASTADRSSGANVLTF
TRBV4-1	.	TRBJ1-5	.	TGCGCCAGCAGCCGGGGACAAAATCAGCCCCAGCATTTT	CASSRGQNQPQHF
TRBV27	.	TRBJ2-1	.	TGTGCCAGCAGTTTCCCGGCGGCCACCAATGAGCAGTTCTTC	CASSFPAATNEQFF
TRBV19	.	TRBJ2-3	.	TGTGCCAGTAGTACCGGTGATTCTAGCACAGATACGCAGTATTTT	CASSTGDSSTDTQYF
TRBV28	TRBD2	TRBJ2-1	few	TGTGCCAGCAGTCCCGGGACTAGCGGGAGGTCGTATGAGCAGTTCTTC	CASSPGTSGRSYEQFF
TRBV3-1/TRBV3-2	TRBD2	TRBJ2-1	.	TGTGCCAGCAGTAAGCGGGAGGGGGTCCATGAGCAGTTCTTC	CASSKREGVHEQFF
TRBV11-3	.	TRBJ2-3	many	TGTGCCAGCAGCTCCTCGGGCGGGGTCACAGATACGCAGTATTTT	CASSSSGGVTDTQYF
TRBV7-9	TRBD2	TRBJ2-1	.	TGTGCCAGCAGCTTAGAGGTACTAGCGGGAGGAAGTGAGCAGTTCTTC	CASSLEVLAGGSEQFF
TRBV12-5	.	TRBJ1-1	.	TGTGCTAGTGGCGGACTTTACTTT	CASGGLYF
TRBV6-2/TRBV6-3	.	TRBJ2-7	few	TGTGCCAGCAGTTATCCGGCTAGGCGGGCCATCTACGAGCAGTACTTC	CASSYPARRAIYEQYF
TRBV10-2	.	TRBJ1-5	.	TGCGCCAGCAAAGGGAGTAACAATCAGCCCCAGCATTTT	CASKGSNNQPQHF
TRBV5-1	TRBD1	TRBJ1-1	once	TGCGCCAGCAGCTCAGATTCCGGGACAGGTCTACAAATGACTGAAGCTTTCTTT	CASSSDSGTGLQMTEAFF
TRBV28	.	TRBJ1-5	.	TGTGCCAGCAGTCCCTATTCGGGGGGCGAAACCCAGCATTTT	CASSPYSGGETQHF
TRBV4-2	.	TRBJ1-1	.	TGTGCCAGCAGCCAAGATCGCTTCAGGGGAAAGACTGAAGCTTTCTTT	CASSQDRFRGKTEAFF
TRBV3-1/TRBV3-2	.	TRBJ2-7	.	TGTGCCAGCAGCCTCCAGACTAGTAGGCAGTACTTC	CASSLQTSRQYF
TRBV27	TRBD1	TRBJ1-3	.	TGTGCCAGCAGTTTTACCGGGACAGCTGGAAACACCATATATTTT	CASSFTGTAGNTIYF
TRBV28	.	TRBJ2-1	.	TGTGCCAGCAGTCCGATGGGACTTTACAATGAGCAGTTCTTC	CASSPMGLYNEQFF
TRBV28	.	TRBJ1-2	.	TGTGCCAGCACCCCTTCATCAGATGGCTACACCTTC	CASTPSSDGYTF
TRBV12-3/TRBV12-4	.	TRBJ2-7	.	TGTGCCAGCAGTCAGTCTTATTACGAGCAGTACTTC	CASSQSYYEQYF